This T cell receptor (beta chain) was profiled in a study of T cell repertoires in cytomegalovirus infection (dated by TCRdb to the late 2010s). Some background on the complete study: The peptide stimulations were aimed at well-studied HLA-B-restricted epitopes as well as recently identified HLA-C-restricted CMV epitopes, whose presentation resists viral immunomodulation. Donor HLA type was relevant to the analysis, as public TCR beta signatures indicated carriage of CMV infection together with the matching HLA type. The research as a whole found: In the ex vivo response, HLA-C-restricted CMV-specific TCR beta clonotypes were dominant, and in two of eight donors the single most frequent clonotype came from this HLA-C-restricted group. Carriers of CMV infection plus the relevant HLA type were discriminated by the cumulative frequency of public TCR beta family members in the study cohort and in an independent roughly 370-donor cohort.

CDR1 and CDR2, looked up from the germline V gene, are LGHNA and YSLEER. V is pared back by 5 bases and J by 5 bases, with 10 bases lying between the germline termini. Inclusive of the bounding cysteine and phenylalanine, the CDR3 is 13 residues long. CDR3 DNA only is kept here, 39 bases in frame from base 1. According to the study, the label for this sample's treatment or condition signals: in vitro stimulation with specific CMV peptide epitopes to enrich CMV-specific T cells. This clonotype was counted a few times. What this receptor recognizes is not known. There are no base qualities to consult, and no much larger clone falls within one base. The sequencing machine was an Illumina HiSeq 1500. The raw public reads went through TCRdb reprocessing: fastp at Q25, MiXCR clone calling, in-frame beta chains kept. Identical CDR3 proteins give one entry, which carries the most common genes and DNA. In this sample the table shows roughly 280,000 distinct CDR3 sequences, roughly a fifth of which occur a single time. The ten largest clones represent roughly a fifth of the sample.

The clonotype comes from a human donor in good health (CMV status not recorded). Some clones in this sample may be carry-over from other donors' samples. The sample consisted of cultured PBMCs, taken from culture after CMV antigen stimulation. The sequence joins TRBV4-3 to TRBJ2-1; tentative D gene TRBD2, with 6 bases matching. The DNA sequence is as follows: TGCGCCAGCAGCGTGGGACTTCACAATGAGCAGTTCTTC. Translated, this is CASSVGLHNEQFF.